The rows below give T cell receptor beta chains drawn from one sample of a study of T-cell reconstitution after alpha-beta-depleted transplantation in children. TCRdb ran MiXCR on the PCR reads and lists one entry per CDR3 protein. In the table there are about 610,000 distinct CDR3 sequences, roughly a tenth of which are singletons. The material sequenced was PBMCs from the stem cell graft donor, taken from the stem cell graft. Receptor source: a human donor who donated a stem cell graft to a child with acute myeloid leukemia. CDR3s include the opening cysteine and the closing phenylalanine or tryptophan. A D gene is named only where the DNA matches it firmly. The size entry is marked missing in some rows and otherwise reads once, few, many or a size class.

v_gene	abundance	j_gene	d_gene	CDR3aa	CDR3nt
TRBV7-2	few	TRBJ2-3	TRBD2	CASSFFAGGPTDTQYF	TGTGCCAGCAGCTTCTTTGCGGGAGGGCCCACAGATACGCAGTATTTT
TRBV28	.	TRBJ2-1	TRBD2	CASSPRGASGKNEQFF	TGTGCCAGCAGTCCTAGGGGGGCTAGCGGGAAAAATGAGCAGTTCTTC
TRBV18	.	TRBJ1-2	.	CASSPAESYGYTF	TGTGCCAGCTCACCAGCAGAATCCTATGGCTACACCTTC
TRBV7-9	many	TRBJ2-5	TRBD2	CASSPRLAGGIQTQYF	TGTGCCAGCAGCCCACGGCTAGCGGGAGGAATTCAAACCCAGTACTTC
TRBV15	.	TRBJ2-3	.	CATSRDGDGGPTDTQYF	TGTGCCACCAGCAGAGATGGAGACGGGGGTCCCACAGATACGCAGTATTTT
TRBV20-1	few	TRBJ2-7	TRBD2	CSASGTLAGGSYEQYF	TGCAGTGCTAGCGGTACCCTAGCGGGAGGGTCCTACGAGCAGTACTTC
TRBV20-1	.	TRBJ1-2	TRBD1	CSARVSGTGRIDYGYTF	TGCAGTGCTAGAGTAAGCGGGACAGGGCGCATTGACTATGGCTACACCTTC
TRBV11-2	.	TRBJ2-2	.	CASSPLGDPKAGELFF	TGTGCCAGCAGCCCCTTGGGGGACCCTAAAGCCGGGGAGCTGTTTTTT
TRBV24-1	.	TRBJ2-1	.	CATSDSEISGPTYNEQFF	TGTGCCACCAGTGATTCTGAAATTAGCGGTCCAACCTACAATGAGCAGTTCTTC
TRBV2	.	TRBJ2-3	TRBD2	CASSESGGGGTQYF	TGTGCCAGCAGTGAAAGCGGCGGGGGAGGGACGCAGTATTTT
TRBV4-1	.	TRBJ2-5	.	CASSPLMAGFSQETQYF	TGCGCCAGCAGCCCCTTGATGGCGGGATTTAGCCAAGAGACCCAGTACTTC
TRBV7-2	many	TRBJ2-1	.	CASSFHTDNEQFF	TGTGCCAGCAGCTTTCACACAGACAATGAGCAGTTCTTC
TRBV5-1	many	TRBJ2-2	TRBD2	CASSGLAGDTGELFF	TGCGCCAGCAGCGGACTAGCGGGAGACACCGGGGAGCTGTTTTTT
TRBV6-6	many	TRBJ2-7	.	CASSGQGSYEQYF	TGTGCCAGCAGTGGTCAGGGATCCTACGAGCAGTACTTC
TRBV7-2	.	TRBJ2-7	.	CASSLATAGTSGSYEQYF	TGTGCCAGCAGCTTAGCCACGGCCGGGACCAGCGGGTCCTACGAGCAGTACTTC